The text below deals with one TCR beta chain. Since a much larger clone is just one base distant, this may be a read error. Germline assignment: CDR1 MDHEN and CDR2 SYDVKM. The CDR3 has 15 residues. V lost 8 bases to trimming and J lost 7 bases; unmatched junction nucleotides: 16. Via MiXCR, TCRdb re-called the reads, giving one row per CDR3 protein. This table has a few hundred thousand distinct CDR3 sequences, around a sixth appearing once. The data stem from a study of T cell repertoires in cytomegalovirus infection. Looking at the study overall: The public TCR beta signatures pointed to both CMV infection and matching HLA type.

The rearrangement links TRBV28 to TRBJ2-5; TRBD1 agrees at 7 bases. The TCR originated in a human donor in good health (CMV status not recorded). Some clones in this sample may be carry-over from other donors' samples. Sequencing used PBMCs. This chain's CDR3 is CASGPLTGKEATQYF. As DNA, the CDR3 is TGTGCCAGCGGTCCTTTGACAGGGAAGGAGGCGACCCAGTACTTC.